This TCR beta chain originates from a study of cytomegalovirus exposure and HLA in healthy donors. PCR involved 60 Vbeta and 13 Jbeta primers. The protocol was immunoSEQ multiplex PCR, while the TCRdb copy is restricted to in-frame clones and leaves out a portion. The sample shows 70,000 to 95,000 clones, about 75% of them seen only once. Germline CDR1 is LGHNA and CDR2 is YSLEER. Trimming removed 0 bases at V and 8 bases at J, with 14 bases between. CDR3 length equals 15 residues. This clone has at least ten counts. Sequences were obtained from PBMCs. The chain has TRBV4-3 and TRBJ2-1; weak D call: TRBD1 (6 bases). The origin of this receptor is a man aged 25 to 45 in good health and CMV-seropositive. The chain's CDR3 is CASSQEGAGMHEQFF. In DNA, the CDR3 is TGCGCCAGCAGCCAAGAGGGGGCAGGGATGCATGAGCAGTTCTTC.